This T cell receptor (beta chain) was profiled in a study of blood T cell repertoires in COVID-19. This clone has just a few counts. Here immunoSEQ multiplex PCR was the method, and the copy in TCRdb shows in-frame clones only, minus some. The sample yields some 150,000 clones, approximately 87% seen once. Germline values: CDR1 MGHRA, CDR2 YSYEKL. V gave up 1 base and J gave up 0 bases; unmatched junction bases: 10. This CDR3 comprises 19 residues. Sequencing was done on a sample of PBMCs or T cells enriched from blood (not recorded which). The clonotype comes from a woman aged 30 to 39 with acute COVID-19. The J gene is TRBJ1-4, the V gene TRBV4-1; 8 bases line up with TRBD1. CDR3 sequence reads: CASSQAMQGARATNEKLFF. The DNA of the CDR3 is TGCGCCAGCAGCCAAGCCATGCAGGGGGCCCGCGCAACTAATGAAAAACTGTTTTTT.